One sample yielded the 14 T cell receptor beta chains listed below, sequenced in a study of OX40 agonist ivuxolimab in advanced cancers. Using immunoSEQ multiplex PCR, the repertoire was profiled, and TCRdb retains in-frame clones only, with some absent. The table includes approximately 60,000 clones, 85% to 90% detected once. Sequencing used CD4+ or CD8+ T cells sorted from blood, obtained in a trial of the OX40 agonist ivuxolimab. These receptor sequences come from an adult with an advanced solid tumor such as melanoma, head and neck, liver or kidney cancer.

This rearrangement joins TRBV19 to TRBJ1-2, with 9 bases that match TRBD1. The CDR3 totals 14 residues. Trimming at V came to 6 bases and at J to 5 bases, leaving 7 bases not matched to a gene. CDR1 and CDR2 (germline): LNHDA, SQIVND (reference sequence). CDR3 sequence reads: CASSPTGTGYGYTF. DNA of the CDR3: TGTGCCAGTAGCCCGACCGGGACAGGGTATGGCTACACCTTC.

In DNA form, the CDR3 reads TGTGCCAGCAGTTCCAGGAACACCGGGGAGCTGTTTTTT. It specifies CASSSRNTGELFF. The J gene is TRBJ2-2, the V gene TRBV27; D is unclear. CDR1 MNHEY and CDR2 SMNVEV come from the germline V gene (reference sequence). The germline V and J ends were trimmed by 4 bases and 1 base, with 4 bases remaining between them. CDR3 length: 13 amino acids.

The chain recombines TRBV27 with TRBJ2-3; 9 positions agree with TRBD2. Germline-derived CDR1 and CDR2 are MNHEY and SMNVEV (reference sequence). V lost 2 bases, J lost 4 bases, and 7 bases stayed unmatched. The CDR3 contains 16 residues. The CDR3, as DNA: TGTGCCAGCAGTTTAGAGGCGGGGGGGAGGTCAGATACGCAGTATTTT. Its translation is CASSLEAGGRSDTQYF.

The chain carries TRBV19 and TRBJ1-5; no reliable D call. Germline-derived CDR1 and CDR2 are LNHDA and SQIVND (reference sequence). The CDR3 spans 14 residues. Trimming took off 1 base at V and 5 bases at J, with 9 bases between the two ends. CDR3 bases: TGTGCCAGTAGTATAGCCGTCAGCCATCAGCCCCAGCATTTT. Residues: CASSIAVSHQPQHF.

This chain connects TRBV4-1 to TRBJ2-3; no firm D call. Germline CDR1 reads MGHRA; CDR2 reads YSYEKL. V shed 2 bases and J shed 6 bases, with 9 bases lying between them. The CDR3 contains 13 residues. CDR3 in DNA: TGCGCCAGCAGCCAAATCGACCCTGATACGCAGTATTTT. This codes for CASSQIDPDTQYF.

The CDR3 protein is CASSYGNSDYTF. DNA for the CDR3: TGTGCCAGCAGTTATGGGAACAGTGACTACACCTTC. The gene calls are TRBV27 and TRBJ1-2; no definite D call. CDR3 size: 12 residues. In germline, CDR1 is MNHEY, CDR2 SMNVEV (reference sequence). The V and J ends lost 4 bases and 10 bases respectively, with 13 bases between them.

Written as DNA, the CDR3 is TGTGCCAGCCAGGACAGGGTTTGGGATGAGCAGTTCTTC. Translated: CASQDRVWDEQFF. V and J are TRBV19 and TRBJ2-1; 8 bases are shared with TRBD1. V was clipped by 9 bases and J by 8 bases; unmatched bases: 9. This CDR3 contains 13 residues. Germline V lookup: CDR1 LNHDA, CDR2 SQIVND (reference sequence).

This chain connects TRBV7-9 to TRBJ2-7, with D perhaps matching TRBD1 or TRBD2 (5 bases each). This CDR3 has 16 amino acids. The germline gives CDR1 SEHNR, CDR2 FQNEAQ (reference sequence). Trimming took off 1 base at V and 6 bases at J, with 19 bases between the two ends. In DNA form, the CDR3 reads TGTGCCAGCAGCTTAGAATCGAGGGGCCCGAACCTCGAGCAGTACTTC. Its translation: CASSLESRGPNLEQYF.

This chain joins TRBV7-8 and TRBJ2-7, with D uncertain. The V end was cut by 2 bases, the J end by 2 bases, with 13 bases between. The germline CDR1 and CDR2 sequences are SGHVS and FQNEAQ. CDR3 size: 15 residues. This CDR3 reads CASSLLAGRTYEQYF. In DNA, the CDR3 is TGTGCCAGCAGCTTATTGGCTGGCAGGACCTACGAGCAGTACTTC.

The V and J genes are TRBV13 and TRBJ2-5, with D tentatively TRBD1 or TRBD2 (5 bases each). The CDR3 loop spans 14 amino acids. V was trimmed by 3 bases and J by 3 bases, leaving 11 bases between them. CDR1 and CDR2 (germline): PRHDT, FYEKMQ (reference sequence). The CDR3 DNA follows: TGTGCCAGCAGCTTTCGCCAGGGAGAAGAGACCCAGTACTTC. It codes for CASSFRQGEETQYF.

The gene calls are TRBV15 and TRBJ2-1; D possibly uses TRBD1 or TRBD2 (5 bases each). CDR3 length equals 14 residues. Germline CDR1 and CDR2: LNHNV and YYDKDF (reference sequence). Trimming stripped 3 bases from V and 6 bases from J, with 12 bases between. For the CDR3, the DNA is TGTGCCACCAGCAGGGTTTATGGGGGCAATGAGCAGTTCTTC. Its protein product is CATSRVYGGNEQFF.

In nucleotides, the CDR3 is TGTGCCATCAGTCCAGTCTCTGGAAACACCATATATTTT. Its protein product is CAISPVSGNTIYF. The V and J genes are TRBV10-3 and TRBJ1-3; D call uncertain. CDR1 and CDR2 (germline): ENHRY, SYGVKD. The CDR3 sequence is 13 residues long. V lost 5 bases to trimming and J lost 0 bases, with 5 bases between them.

The genes are TRBV4-1 and TRBJ2-7; 7 nucleotides match TRBD2. The length of the CDR3 is 15 residues. Germline CDR1 and CDR2: MGHRA and YSYEKL. J was trimmed by 3 bases and V by 1 base; bases with no gene match: 6. In nucleotides, the CDR3 is TGCGCCAGCAGCCAAGTCTGGGGGGGAAACTACGAGCAGTACTTC. It translates to CASSQVWGGNYEQYF.

The chain carries TRBV11-2 and TRBJ1-2; a possible D gene is TRBD1 (6 bases). V lost 1 base and J 6 bases, leaving 12 bases between the germline ends. This CDR3 spans 14 amino acids. CDR1 and CDR2 from the germline V gene are SGHAT and FQNNGV. The CDR3 sequence: CASSLVGTFDGYTF. In DNA form, the CDR3 reads TGTGCCAGCAGCTTAGTCGGGACATTCGATGGCTACACCTTC.